This TCR beta chain was found in a study of T cell responses to AZD1222 COVID-19 vaccine. Points from the study as a whole: Vaccine-associated CD4 TCRs spanned spike, dominant at 160-218 and 743-854.

With regard to this clone: Its antigen is currently unknown.

Germline trimming cut 1 base from V and 5 bases from J; bases unmatched to any gene: 3. Germline CDR1 is LNHNV and CDR2 is YYDKDF (reference sequence). The CDR3 has 14 residues. Whether given at about 4 or about 12 weeks, second doses were pooled. Some clones are missing from TCRdb's copy, which holds only in-frame ones; the method was immunoSEQ multiplex PCR. The sample lists just under 150,000 clones; roughly 86% were seen once. The specimen comprised peripheral blood, sampled 28 days after the second AZD1222 dose. This clonotype originated in an adult who received the AZD1222 COVID-19 vaccine. J is TRBJ1-1 and V is TRBV15, with 8 bases lining up with TRBD1. The CDR3 DNA reads as TGTGCCACCAGCAGAGGACAGGGGTGGACTGAAGCTTTCTTT. Protein product: CATSRGQGWTEAFF.